One sample yielded the 23 T cell receptor beta chains listed below, sequenced in a study of CD8+CD57+ T cells in acquired aplastic anemia. All patients picked for sequencing had shown, by flow cytometry, an expansion of CD8+CD57+ cells. Genomic DNA acted as the template from which TCR beta VDJ combination and CDR3 sequence profiling were carried out. A single record per CDR3 protein comes from TCRdb applying MiXCR to the reads. The sample includes roughly 500,000 distinct CDR3 sequences, approximately 32% of them seen just once. The sequenced sample was sorted CD4+, CD8+, or CD8+CD57+ T cells (not recorded which) from PBMCs. These TCRs come from a human donor with aplastic anemia.

This clonotype was detected many times. The chain links TRBV20-1 to TRBJ1-2; 7 bases agree with TRBD1. J was trimmed by 1 base and V by 6 bases; bases with no gene match: 5. This CDR3 is built from 13 residues. Per the germline V gene, CDR1 is DFQATT and CDR2 is SNEGSKA (reference sequence). CDR3 sequence (DNA): TGCAGTGCCGGAGGGGGCATTAACTATGGCTACACCTTC. Its translation: CSAGGGINYGYTF.

This chain uses TRBV7-3 with TRBJ2-7; a possible D gene is TRBD2 (6 bases). Germline CDR1 SGHTA, CDR2 FQGTGA. The CDR3 covers 13 residues. V was shortened by 5 bases and J by 3 bases, with 11 bases between the two germline ends. CDR3 in amino acids: CASSAGSGYEQYF. CDR3 sequence (DNA): TGTGCCAGCAGCGCGGGGAGCGGCTACGAGCAGTACTTC.

The table lists this clonotype with a few counts. The V gene is TRBV6-1, the J gene TRBJ1-2, with D perhaps matching TRBD1 (5 bases). Between the trimmed V and J ends, which lost 7 bases and 0 bases, there was a span of 15 bases. The CDR3 totals 15 residues. CDR1 MNHNS and CDR2 SASEGT come from the germline V gene. The CDR3 nucleotides are TGTGCCAGCATCGACCGACAGCGCTCTAACTATGGCTACACCTTC. This sequence encodes CASIDRQRSNYGYTF.

This clonotype was counted ten times or more. V and J are TRBV10-3 and TRBJ1-1; no clear D gene. The ends were cut back, 4 bases at V and 5 bases at J, with 8 bases in the middle. Germline lookup yields CDR1 ENHRY and CDR2 SYGVKD. The CDR3 runs to 12 residues. The CDR3 loop is CAISGHRTEAFF. The CDR3 bases are TGTGCCATCAGTGGGCATAGGACTGAAGCTTTCTTT.

This clonotype was counted only a few times. A much larger clone lies a single base off, so this may be a read error. The chain joins TRBV19 to TRBJ2-5, with a weak D call TRBD1 (8 bases). The CDR3 loop spans 13 amino acids. Germline V gene lookup returns CDR1 LNHDA and CDR2 SQIVND (reference sequence). The CDR3 region is CAKGQGAGETQHF. The CDR3, as DNA: TGTGCCAAAGGGCAGGGGGCGGGGGAGACCCAGCACTTC.

The sample holds many counts of this clonotype. The gene calls are TRBV6-5 and TRBJ1-2, with a tentative D call TRBD1 (5 bases). Germline V gene sequence: CDR1 MNHEY, CDR2 SVGAGI. The CDR3 is made up of 13 amino acids. The V and J ends lost 0 bases and 4 bases respectively, with 6 bases between them. DNA for the CDR3: TGTGCCAGCAGTTACTCGCAGGGCTATGGCTACACCTTC. Translation: CASSYSQGYGYTF.

This clonotype showed up just a few times. The J gene is TRBJ1-1, the V gene TRBV5-1; D is unclear. Germline V gene lookup returns CDR1 SGHRS and CDR2 YFSETQ. V lost 0 bases, J lost 2 bases, and 11 bases lay in between. CDR3 length: 15 amino acids. The CDR3 loop is CASSLDSWGNTEAFF. In nucleotides, the CDR3 is TGCGCCAGCAGCTTGGATTCTTGGGGAAACACTGAAGCTTTCTTT.

This clonotype was recorded a few times. The chain is built from TRBV5-1 and TRBJ2-1; 8 positions match TRBD2. V lost 0 bases and J lost 4; bases outside the gene matches: 3. Germline CDR1 reads SGHRS; CDR2 reads YFSETQ. The CDR3 is 15 amino acids. The CDR3 protein is CASSLDGTRYNEQFF. The CDR3 DNA is TGCGCCAGCAGCTTGGATGGGACTAGATACAATGAGCAGTTCTTC.

Of note for this clonotype: A much larger clone differs by one base, so this may be a read error. This chain connects TRBV15 to TRBJ2-7; TRBD1 aligns across 10 bases. CDR3 length: 16 amino acids. Germline V lookup: CDR1 LNHNV, CDR2 YYDKDF (reference sequence). J gave up 1 base and V 5 bases, and 8 bases lay outside the gene matches. The CDR3 loop is CATSLGGTGASYEQYF. Written as DNA, the CDR3 is TGTGCCACCAGCTTAGGAGGGACAGGGGCATCCTACGAGCAGTACTTC.

This clonotype came up a few times. V is TRBV29-1 and J is TRBJ2-2; D might be TRBD2 (7 bases). Germline CDR1 is SQVTM and CDR2 is ANQGSEA. The CDR3 length is 14 residues. The V end lost 4 bases, the J end lost 7 bases, and 16 bases lay between the germline ends. This chain's CDR3 is CSVARGAPDGELFF. The CDR3 DNA is TGCAGCGTTGCCCGGGGGGCTCCGGACGGGGAGCTGTTTTTT.

This clonotype was counted between two and nine times. The chain recombines TRBV20-1 with TRBJ2-3; TRBD2 matches 12 bases. The CDR3 covers 15 residues. In germline, CDR1 is DFQATT, CDR2 SNEGSKA (reference sequence). Germline trimming cut 7 bases from V and 2 bases from J; bases unmatched to any gene: 7. CDR3 in DNA: TGCAGTGGTCTAGCGGGGGGGGCTCACACAGATACGCAGTATTTT. It encodes CSGLAGGAHTDTQYF.

The V call is TRBV11-3, the J call TRBJ1-5; D uncertain. CDR3 length: 15 amino acids. V was trimmed by 5 bases and J by 1 base, leaving 12 bases between them. CDR1 is SGHNT, CDR2 YENEEA, per germline. The CDR3 DNA is TGTGCCAGCAGCCAAGATCAGATGAGCAATCAGCCCCAGCATTTT. This gives the protein CASSQDQMSNQPQHF.

This clonotype was seen only a few times. The J gene is TRBJ1-2, the V gene TRBV2, with TRBD1 identical over 10 bases. The CDR3 is made up of 15 amino acids. The V gene's germline CDR1 is SNHLY and CDR2 FYNNEI. V lost 6 bases and J lost 1; bases outside the gene matches: 5. The CDR3 region is CASSGTGDDNYGYTF. The CDR3 bases are TGTGCCAGCAGCGGGACAGGGGATGATAACTATGGCTACACCTTC.

CDR3 loop: CASTDGTGITHGYTF. The CDR3 DNA is TGTGCCAGTACCGATGGGACAGGGATAACCCATGGCTACACCTTC. The chain couples TRBV19 to TRBJ1-2; TRBD1 matches at 9 bases. Germline V gives CDR1 LNHDA, CDR2 SQIVND (reference sequence). This CDR3 contains 15 residues. The trim removed 7 bases at V and 6 bases at J, leaving 12 bases unmatched. Supplemented by reference TRBV19 and TRBJ1-2, the full variable domain reads DGGITQSPKYLFRKEGQNVTLSCEQNLNHDAMYWYRQDPGQGLRLIYYSQIVNDFQKGDIAEGYSVSREKKESFPLTVTSAQKNPTAFYLCASTDGTGITHGYTFGSGTRLTVV.

Ten or more counts support this clonotype. The chain uses TRBV27 and TRBJ1-2, with 8 bases matching TRBD1. This CDR3 has 15 amino acids. Per the germline V gene, CDR1 is MNHEY and CDR2 is SMNVEV (reference sequence). V gave up 5 bases and J gave up 1 base; unmatched junction bases: 6. The CDR3 is CASSPGTGGNYGYTF. CDR3 coding DNA: TGTGCCAGCAGTCCCGGGACAGGAGGTAACTATGGCTACACCTTC.

This clonotype was detected ten times or more. This chain uses TRBV2 with TRBJ1-2, with TRBD1 as a possible D gene (6 bases). V was clipped by 4 bases and J by 7 bases, with 19 bases between them. The CDR3 consists of 15 residues. Germline CDR1 is SNHLY and CDR2 is FYNNEI. The CDR3 region has the DNA TGTGCCAGCAGTGTTAAGACAGGCTCCGGTGGTGGCTACACCTTC. It specifies CASSVKTGSGGGYTF.

The chain uses TRBV20-1 and TRBJ2-1; 13 nucleotides align to TRBD2. Unmatched junction bases numbered 7, after V lost 5 bases and J lost 6 bases. Germline CDR1 is DFQATT and CDR2 is SNEGSKA (reference sequence). The CDR3 runs 15 residues. The CDR3 DNA reads as TGCAGTGCTCAAACGACTAGCGGGAGGTTCAATGAGCAGTTCTTC. This encodes CSAQTTSGRFNEQFF.

This clonotype occurred a few times. The rearrangement links TRBV5-1 to TRBJ1-4, with D possibly matching TRBD1 (5 bases). Trimming shortened V by 3 bases and J by 6 bases, and 15 bases separated the two germline ends. The germline V gene encodes CDR1 SGHRS and CDR2 YFSETQ. The CDR3 spans 15 residues. CDR3 DNA sequence: TGCGCCAGCAGCTCGGGACGTCCTGGGGATGAAAAACTGTTTTTT. As protein: CASSSGRPGDEKLFF.

The chain is built from TRBV9 and TRBJ2-3; D remains unclear. The CDR3 sequence is 14 residues long. CDR1 is SGDLS, CDR2 YYNGEE, per germline. Trimming removed 0 bases at V and 5 bases at J, with 10 bases between. The CDR3 spells CASSVGMARDTQYF. The CDR3 bases are TGTGCCAGCAGCGTAGGGATGGCCCGAGATACGCAGTATTTT.

With respect to this clonotype: A much larger clonotype is one base distant, so this may be a read error. The rearrangement links TRBV4-1 to TRBJ2-7; 9 bases line up with TRBD1. Germline V gene lookup returns CDR1 MGHRA and CDR2 YSYEKL. The CDR3 runs to 14 residues. Unmatched junction bases numbered 2, after V lost 5 bases and J lost 0 bases. CDR3 loop: CASSWGQGSYEQYF. The CDR3 nucleotides are TGCGCCAGCAGCTGGGGACAGGGCTCCTACGAGCAGTACTTC.

This clonotype was observed at least ten times. Mismatch with germline at one junction end may stem from a read error. Here the CDR3 DNA reads TGCAGCGCTAGGGGAGGGCAACAGCCCCAGCATTTT. Translating it yields CSARGGQQPQHF. The chain is built from TRBV20-1 and TRBJ1-5, with a possible D match to TRBD1 (5 bases). Per germline, CDR1 DFQATT and CDR2 SNEGSKA (reference sequence). The CDR3 runs to 12 residues.

This clonotype was counted between two and nine times. This chain joins TRBV3-1 and TRBJ1-6, with 7 bases identical to TRBD1. CDR3 size: 15 residues. Per germline, CDR1 LGHDT and CDR2 YNNKEL (reference sequence). V shed 2 bases and J 7 bases; nucleotides not matched to a gene: 5. The CDR3 region is CASSQRDRENSPLHF. CDR3 in DNA: TGTGCCAGCAGCCAACGAGACAGGGAGAATTCACCCCTCCACTTT.

The chain is built from TRBV2 and TRBJ2-7, with 9 bases that match TRBD1. V was pared by 8 bases and J by 3 bases, with 5 bases of the junction left unmatched. The CDR3 is made up of 13 amino acids. Per germline, CDR1 SNHLY and CDR2 FYNNEI. The CDR3 coding sequence is TGTGCCAGCTTTATGGGACAGGGCTACGAGCAGTACTTC. It yields the protein CASFMGQGYEQYF.